These T cell receptor beta chains were read from a single sample in a study of cytomegalovirus exposure and HLA in healthy donors. Using immunoSEQ multiplex PCR, the repertoire was profiled, and TCRdb retains in-frame clones only, with some absent. The sample includes around 200,000 clones, about 80% of them seen just once. The sequenced sample consisted of PBMCs. The receptor source for this set is a woman aged 55 to 70 in good health and CMV-seropositive. CDR3s include the opening cysteine and the closing phenylalanine or tryptophan. The size field is filled for only some rows; it gives once, few, many or a size class.

J gene,clone size,V gene,CDR3 protein
TRBJ2-5,.,TRBV15,CATSREASQETQYF
TRBJ1-2,.,TRBV30,CAWSAGGVGYGYTF
TRBJ1-4,.,TRBV5-1,CASTNRGPGEKLFF
TRBJ1-3,.,TRBV28,CASQAPPPGNTIYF
TRBJ2-7,.,TRBV12-5,CASGFCRAGFYEQYF
TRBJ2-1,.,TRBV27,CASSTGLAGGPSNEQFF
TRBJ2-3,.,TRBV5-1,CASSQQGADTDTQYF
TRBJ1-2,.,TRBV30,CACHGDRGSYGYTF
TRBJ2-7,.,TRBV11-1,CASSTGQGREYF
TRBJ2-5,.,TRBV7-9,CASSIKWGGEETQYF
TRBJ1-6,.,TRBV7-8,CASSPLGQGGSYNSPLHF
TRBJ2-3,.,TRBV7-2,CASRPPGLGTDTQYF
TRBJ2-3,.,TRBV5-4,CASRQGTSGGSDTQYF
TRBJ1-2,.,TRBV6-1,CASTTGDDLGYTF
TRBJ1-1,.,TRBV27,CASSLSQYPGQITRVENTEAFF
TRBJ2-7,.,TRBV2,CASSDAVIGGAEQYF
TRBJ2-2,few,TRBV5-1,CASSLRAGPANTGELFF
TRBJ2-7,once,TRBV4-3,CASSRKIGSLSYEQYF
TRBJ2-3,.,TRBV30,CAWSGDSTDTQYF
TRBJ2-7,.,TRBV6-5,CASSNDGGGYEQYF
TRBJ2-7,.,TRBV18,CASSPSSYEQYF
TRBJ1-4,.,TRBV28,CASTPVGGGEKLFF
TRBJ2-7,.,TRBV7-2,CASSLARTGGGYEQYF
.,.,TRBV6-6,CASSPTLAGALEQYF
TRBJ1-4,.,TRBV15,CATSRTRGGEKLFF
TRBJ2-5,.,TRBV4-2,CASSTGLAGASQETQYF
TRBJ2-3,.,TRBV14,CASSPKQGARRTQYF
TRBJ1-3,.,TRBV9,CASSPGTHRPSLYF
.,.,TRBV4-1,CASSQEGRLSSYEQYF
TRBJ2-7,.,TRBV19,CASSIPLLGGINEQYF
TRBJ2-5,few,TRBV2,CASSLPGLASQETQYF
TRBJ2-6,.,TRBV9,CASSVPRSGANVLTF
TRBJ2-1,once,TRBV28,CASSQPYTSGAYNEQFF
TRBJ2-5,few,TRBV6-5,CASGTWGETQYF
TRBJ2-7,.,TRBV28,CASRYQPEPAPSEQYF
TRBJ2-7,.,TRBV7-8,CASSPGLAGAYEQYF
TRBJ1-5,.,TRBV30,CAWSVRGLNQPQHF
TRBJ2-3,.,TRBV7-3,CASSTRGSTDTQYF
TRBJ2-6,.,TRBV6-5,CASSQGYSGANGLTF
TRBJ2-1,.,TRBV6-5,CASSYSRLARNEQFF
TRBJ2-7,few,TRBV19,CASSTPPSREQYF
TRBJ2-7,.,TRBV7-8,CASTLYQGPSYEQYF
TRBJ1-2,.,TRBV29-1,CSGMTENYGYTF
TRBJ1-2,few,TRBV30,CAWSGQAVYGYTF
TRBJ2-2,.,TRBV9,CASSVNGGRIRTGELFF
TRBJ1-2,.,TRBV2,CASSKDRGSSYYGYTF
TRBJ2-2,.,TRBV7-2,CASTAVGGRWFF
TRBJ1-6,.,TRBV4-2,CASRTGNWDSPLHF
TRBJ2-1,.,TRBV9,CASSIRGQGARNEQFF
TRBJ2-5,.,TRBV5-1,CASRSDTQETQYF
TRBJ2-7,once,TRBV5-1,CASSLAGASGYEQYF
TRBJ2-1,.,TRBV7-2,CASSFRGYGQFF